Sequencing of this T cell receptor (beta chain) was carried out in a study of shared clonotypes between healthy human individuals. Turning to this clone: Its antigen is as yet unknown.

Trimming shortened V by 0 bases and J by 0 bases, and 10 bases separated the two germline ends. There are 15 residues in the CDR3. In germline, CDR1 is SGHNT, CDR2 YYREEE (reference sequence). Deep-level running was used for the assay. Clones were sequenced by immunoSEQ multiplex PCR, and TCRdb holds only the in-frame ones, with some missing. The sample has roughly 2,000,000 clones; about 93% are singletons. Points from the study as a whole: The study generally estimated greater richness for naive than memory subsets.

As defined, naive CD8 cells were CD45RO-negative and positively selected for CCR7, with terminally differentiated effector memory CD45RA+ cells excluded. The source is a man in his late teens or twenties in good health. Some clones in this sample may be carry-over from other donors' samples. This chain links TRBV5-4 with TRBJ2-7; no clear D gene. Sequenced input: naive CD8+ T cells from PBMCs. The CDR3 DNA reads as TGTGCCAGCAGCTTGGGGGATAGATTCTCCTACGAGCAGTACTTC. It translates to CASSLGDRFSYEQYF.